This T cell receptor (beta chain) was profiled in a study of breast tumors, draining lymph nodes, adjacent tissues. General observations from the study: Tumors had less TCR diversity than lymph nodes, more than nontumor tissue. Luminal-like breast cancer showed significantly higher tumor–nontumor repertoire similarity than basal-like. Data fit most tumor T cells coming from lymph node, expanding in tumor.

This clonotype has only a few counts. Its antigen is not identified. Samples came from axillary lymph nodes draining the breast cancer. V shed 5 bases and J shed 4 bases, with 21 bases lying between them. CDR1 is MNHEY and CDR2 is SVGAGI in the germline V gene. The CDR3 contains 17 residues. MiXCR, applied by TCRdb to the multiplex PCR reads, yields one record per CDR3 protein. The sample carries some 250,000 distinct CDR3 sequences, under 35% recorded once. Sample: axillary lymph node tissue. The rearrangement links TRBV6-5 to TRBJ2-1, with D possibly called TRBD1 or TRBD2 (6 bases each). The clonotype comes from a female donor with breast cancer. Some clones in this sample may be carry-over from other donors' samples. The CDR3 DNA is TGTGCCAGCAGTCACCCCGCTTGGGTAGGGGGGTACAATGAGCAGTTCTTC. Protein product: CASSHPAWVGGYNEQFF.